One sample yielded the 21 T cell receptor beta chains listed below, sequenced in a study of human T cells and chemical hapten exposure. As to time point: pre-sensitization, week 0. Treatment described: therapeutic diphenylcyclopropenone sensitization with weekly scalp DPC. TCRdb redid the calling of the RACE reads with MiXCR, one entry per CDR3 protein. The sample contains 300,000 to 450,000 distinct CDR3 sequences, 4% to 6% of which appear only once. The specimen comprised whole blood, sampled in connection with sensitization to the hapten diphenylcyclopropenone (DPC). Receptors were obtained from a woman aged 45-60 years with alopecia areata. Some clones in this sample may be carry-over from other donors' samples.

This clonotype turned up a few times. The gene calls are TRBV29-1 and TRBJ1-4; 9 positions agree with TRBD1. The CDR3 is made up of 13 amino acids. J lost 7 bases, V lost 7 bases, and 7 bases had no gene match. Germline CDR1 and CDR2: SQVTM and ANQGSEA. This CDR3 is CSANRGLGEKLFF. CDR3 bases: TGCAGCGCCAACAGGGGGCTCGGTGAAAAACTGTTTTTT.

The table lists this clonotype with many counts. The chain links TRBV6-6 to TRBJ2-7; no firm D call. CDR3 length: 13 residues. V lost 2 bases to trimming and J lost 5 bases, with 10 bases between them. The germline V gene has CDR1 MNHNY and CDR2 SVGAGI (reference sequence). Written as DNA, the CDR3 is TGTGCCAGCAGTTACCTCCTGGCGGACGAGCAGTACTTC. Protein: CASSYLLADEQYF.

Ten or more counts support this clonotype. The chain recombines TRBV29-1 with TRBJ2-3; the D gene could be TRBD1 or TRBD2 (5 bases each). The V and J ends lost 3 bases and 1 base respectively, with 11 bases between them. Germline V gives CDR1 SQVTM, CDR2 ANQGSEA. The CDR3 is made up of 14 amino acids. CDR3: CSVDGAAGTDTQYF. The CDR3 DNA sequence: TGCAGCGTTGACGGGGCCGCGGGCACAGATACGCAGTATTTT.

This clonotype was recorded a few times. The chain combines TRBV18 with TRBJ2-5, with D maybe TRBD2 (6 bases). V was clipped by 0 bases and J by 4 bases, with 12 bases between them. In germline, CDR1 is KGHSH, CDR2 LQKENI. This CDR3 is 15 amino acids long. CDR3 sequence: CASSPPLVGGETQYF. In DNA, the CDR3 is TGTGCCAGCTCACCACCCTTGGTGGGGGGAGAGACCCAGTACTTC.

This clonotype was counted many times. The J gene is TRBJ2-7, the V gene TRBV4-1; D is undetermined. CDR3 size: 15 residues. Deletions cut 0 bases from V and 3 bases from J, with 12 bases between. Germline values: CDR1 MGHRA, CDR2 YSYEKL. The CDR3 bases are TGCGCCAGCAGCCAAGACCTGGACCTAAGCTACGAGCAGTACTTC. Translated: CASSQDLDLSYEQYF.

This clonotype was detected a few times. The chain recombines TRBV24-1 with TRBJ2-3; the match to TRBD2 covers 13 bases. Germline loops: CDR1 KGHDR, CDR2 SFDVKD. The CDR3 covers 16 residues. The V gene end was trimmed by 3 bases and the J gene end by 6 bases; junction bases not matched to a gene: 5. The chain's CDR3 is CATSDPGTSGIDTQYF. The CDR3 bases are TGTGCCACCAGTGATCCCGGGACTAGCGGGATCGATACGCAGTATTTT.

This clonotype was counted at least ten times. The chain has TRBV4-2 and TRBJ2-1, with TRBD2 matching 9 bases. Germline loops: CDR1 LGHNA, CDR2 YNFKEQ. Trimming cost V 1 base and J 4 bases; bases outside gene matches: 2. This CDR3 is built from 15 residues. The CDR3 protein is CASSQGTSDYNEQFF. The CDR3 nucleotides read TGTGCCAGCAGCCAAGGGACTAGCGATTACAATGAGCAGTTCTTC.

In this sample, this clonotype turned up many times. The V gene is TRBV5-6, the J gene TRBJ1-1; D might be TRBD1 (6 bases). Germline V CDR1 and CDR2: SGHDT, YYEEEE. Trimming removed 4 bases from V and 5 bases from J, with 12 bases in between. The CDR3 spans 13 residues. The CDR3 DNA reads as TGTGCCAGCAGCCGTCAGGGGCAGACTGAAGCTTTCTTT. It translates to CASSRQGQTEAFF.

This clonotype was detected ten times or more. This chain uses TRBV2 with TRBJ2-3, with no clear D. Germline CDR1 is SNHLY and CDR2 is FYNNEI. There are 13 residues in the CDR3. Trimming took off 3 bases at V and 4 bases at J, with 8 bases between the two ends. The CDR3 DNA is TGTGCCAGCAGTGAGGTGTATGCAGATACGCAGTATTTT. The encoded protein is CASSEVYADTQYF.

This clonotype was detected only a few times. This chain joins TRBV20-1 and TRBJ2-2; 7 bases are shared with TRBD1. After removal of 3 bases from V and 2 bases from J, the junction contained 3 bases not matched to a gene. In germline, CDR1 is DFQATT, CDR2 SNEGSKA (reference sequence). The CDR3 extends over 14 amino acids. CDR3 bases: TGCAGTGCTAGCGGGACAGTTAACACCGGGGAGCTGTTTTTT. Translating gives CSASGTVNTGELFF.

This clonotype was recorded a few times. This sequence joins TRBV15 and TRBJ2-3; perhaps TRBD2 as D (7 bases). Germline V gives CDR1 LNHNV, CDR2 YYDKDF (reference sequence). The CDR3 totals 17 residues. The ends were cut back, 5 bases at V and 0 bases at J, with 18 bases in the middle. The CDR3 sequence is CATSPGGGRASTDTQYF. DNA for the CDR3: TGTGCCACCAGCCCAGGCGGGGGCCGTGCTAGCACAGATACGCAGTATTTT.

This clonotype appeared many times. The chain couples TRBV6-4 to TRBJ1-5, with 7 bases that match TRBD1. V was clipped by 6 bases and J by 6 bases; unmatched bases: 8. Germline values: CDR1 MRHNA, CDR2 SNTAGT. The CDR3 sequence is 14 residues long. In DNA form, the CDR3 reads TGTGCCAGCAGCCTCACAGGGGAAGGTCAGCCCCAGCATTTT. As protein: CASSLTGEGQPQHF.

The rearrangement joins TRBV7-3 to TRBJ1-1; TRBD1 matches at 7 bases. CDR1 is SGHTA and CDR2 is FQGTGA in the germline V gene. The junction had 10 bases not matched to a gene; V was cut back by 5 bases and J by 7 bases. CDR3 length: 14 amino acids. CDR3 sequence: CASSAGDSSFEAFF. CDR3 DNA sequence: TGTGCCAGCAGCGCCGGGGACAGCTCCTTTGAAGCTTTCTTT. The whole variable domain, filled in from reference TRBV7-3 and TRBJ1-1, reads GAGVSQTPSNKVTEKGKYVELRCDPISGHTALYWYRQSLGQGPEFLIYFQGTGAADDSGLPNDRFFAVRPEGSVSTLKIQRTERGDSAVYLCASSAGDSSFEAFFGQGTRLTVV.

The chain recombines TRBV18 with TRBJ2-3; D might be TRBD1 (6 bases). This CDR3 is 17 amino acids long. Germline loops: CDR1 KGHSH, CDR2 LQKENI. Trimming left V 6 bases short and J 2 bases short, with 21 bases between. The CDR3 bases are TGTGCCAGCTCGCCCACGCCTCCCACAGGGACCACAGATACGCAGTATTTT. Translation: CASSPTPPTGTTDTQYF.

The rearrangement joins TRBV6-4 to TRBJ2-3; 9 positions agree with TRBD2. The CDR3 is 14 residues long. CDR1 MRHNA and CDR2 SNTAGT come from the germline V gene. Trimming removed 5 bases from V and 3 bases from J; junction bases left unmatched: 3. The CDR3 coding sequence is TGTGCCAGCAGTAGCGGGGGGACGACAGATACGCAGTATTTT. Its protein product is CASSSGGTTDTQYF.

This clonotype has ten or more counts. This chain joins TRBV2 and TRBJ2-3, with 10 nucleotides matching TRBD2. Germline trimming cut 4 bases from V and 4 bases from J; bases unmatched to any gene: 14. Looked up from germline, CDR1 is SNHLY and CDR2 is FYNNEI. The CDR3 runs 18 residues. DNA for the CDR3: TGTGCCAGCAGTGCGAAGCGGGGGGGCCGAGAGCGTGCAGATACGCAGTATTTT. Protein product: CASSAKRGGRERADTQYF.

This clonotype was recorded many times. The chain uses TRBV7-2 and TRBJ1-3; TRBD1 matches 9 bases. The CDR3 spans 16 residues. With 4 bases clipped from V and 4 bases from J, the junction kept 8 bases outside the gene matches. In germline, CDR1 is SGHTA, CDR2 FQGNSA. In DNA, the CDR3 is TGTGCCAGCAGCTCAGCCGGGACAGGGACAGGAAACACCATATATTTT. It yields the protein CASSSAGTGTGNTIYF.

This clonotype was counted many times. This rearrangement joins TRBV7-6 to TRBJ2-7, with TRBD1 matching 10 bases. The germline CDR1 and CDR2 sequences are SGHVS and FNYEAQ. Unmatched junction bases numbered 9, after V lost 5 bases and J lost 5 bases. The CDR3 covers 15 residues. CDR3 sequence (DNA): TGTGCCAGCAGCCCCTCCGGGACAGGGGCGAACGAGCAGTACTTC. It codes for CASSPSGTGANEQYF.

The rearrangement uses TRBV27 and TRBJ1-5, with a possible D match to TRBD1 (5 bases). V was trimmed by 0 bases and J by 2 bases, leaving 11 bases between them. The germline gives CDR1 MNHEY, CDR2 SMNVEV (reference sequence). The CDR3 is made up of 16 amino acids. Here the CDR3 reads CASSLSGGMGNQPQHF. CDR3 nucleotides: TGTGCCAGCAGTTTATCCGGGGGAATGGGCAATCAGCCCCAGCATTTT.

The chain employs TRBV6-2 or TRBV6-3 and TRBJ2-2, with D perhaps matching TRBD2 (6 bases). The CDR3 spans 16 residues. V shed 6 bases and J shed 1 base, with 15 bases lying between them. In germline, CDR1 is MNHEY, CDR2 SVGEGT. The CDR3 DNA sequence: TGTGCCAGCAGGACGGTGTTAGCGGTGAACACCGGGGAGCTGTTTTTT. Amino acid sequence: CASRTVLAVNTGELFF.

This clonotype appeared many times. The chain uses TRBV7-2 and TRBJ2-3; the D gene is possibly TRBD2 (5 bases). The V and J ends lost 0 bases and 2 bases respectively, with 9 bases between them. Germline-derived CDR1 and CDR2 are SGHTA and FQGNSA. This CDR3 has 15 amino acids. CDR3 amino acids: CASSLAADPTDTQYF. The CDR3 DNA follows: TGTGCCAGCAGCTTAGCAGCGGACCCCACAGATACGCAGTATTTT.